The 2 T cell receptor beta chains presented below share a single source sample, sequenced in a study of blood T cell repertoires in COVID-19. The data were produced by immunoSEQ multiplex PCR, yet TCRdb's version contains in-frame clones alone and is incomplete. The sample yields more than 95,000 clones, around 83% seen once. Sequenced material: peripheral blood. The receptors were sampled from a woman aged 55-70 years in a cohort sampled during active or convalescent COVID-19.

The genes are TRBV23-1 and TRBJ2-3, with TRBD2 matching 11 bases. TRBV23-1 is known as an ORF, though its function is uncertain. The CDR3 is 17 amino acids. The V gene end was trimmed by 8 bases and the J gene end by 2 bases; junction bases not matched to a gene: 12. For the CDR3, the DNA is TGCGCCAGCCTCCCCCCAGCTAGCGGGGGGATCACAGATACGCAGTATTTT. Amino acids: CASLPPASGGITDTQYF.

The genes are TRBV2 and TRBJ2-7, with TRBD1 as a possible D gene (6 bases). V dropped 5 bases and J dropped 2 bases, with 13 bases sitting between them. Germline values: CDR1 SNHLY, CDR2 FYNNEI. The CDR3 covers 14 residues. In nucleotides, the CDR3 is TGTGCCAGCAGTCCTCGGACAGACACCTACGAGCAGTACTTC. It encodes CASSPRTDTYEQYF. The variable domain in full, completed from reference TRBV2 and TRBJ2-7, reads EPEVTQTPSHQVTQMGQEVILRCVPISNHLYFYWYRQILGQKVEFLVSFYNNEISEKSEIFDDQFSVERPDGSNFTLKIRSTKLEDSAMYFCASSPRTDTYEQYFGPGTRLTVT.